A selection of T cell receptor beta chains follows, all from one sample in a study of cytomegalovirus exposure and HLA in healthy donors. Using immunoSEQ multiplex PCR, the repertoire was profiled, and TCRdb retains in-frame clones only, with some absent. The table includes under 85,000 clones, about 75% detected once. The sample comprised PBMCs. Receptors were obtained from a man younger than 35 in good health and CMV-seronegative. Both conserved end residues are part of each CDR3. Fields, in order: D gene, J gene, CDR3 length, V gene, clone size, CDR3 protein, CDR3 DNA. A D gene is named only where the DNA matches it firmly. The size of a clone is reported for some rows only, either as once, few or many, or as a class for expanded clones.

>TRBD1|TRBJ2-7|15|TRBV5-6|-
CASSRDRDPSYEQYF
TGTGCCAGCAGCAGAGACAGGGATCCCTCCTACGAGCAGTACTTC
>-|TRBJ1-4|18|TRBV5-6|few
CASSLESPGTRDNEKLFF
TGTGCCAGCAGCTTGGAATCCCCCGGGACTAGGGATAATGAAAAACTGTTTTTT
>-|TRBJ2-3|14|TRBV5-1|-
CASSSAGGTDTQYF
TGCGCCAGCAGCTCGGCAGGGGGCACAGATACGCAGTATTTT
>-|TRBJ2-5|14|TRBV19|-
CASSILDSQRTQYF
TGTGCCAGTAGTATTCTCGACAGCCAAAGGACCCAGTACTTC
>-|TRBJ1-4|11|TRBV6-1|-
CASSDFEKLFF
TGTGCCAGCAGTGACTTCGAAAAACTGTTTTTT
>TRBD1|TRBJ1-1|14|TRBV5-1|-
CASRFTTGSDEAFF
TGCGCCAGCAGATTTACGACAGGGTCGGATGAAGCTTTCTTT
>TRBD1|TRBJ2-2|15|TRBV7-2|-
CASSSQGAGTGELFF
TGTGCCAGCAGCTCTCAGGGGGCTGGAACCGGGGAGCTGTTTTTT
>-|TRBJ1-1|13|TRBV7-7|-
CASSLASDTEAFF
TGTGCCAGCAGCTTAGCTTCTGACACTGAAGCTTTCTTT
>-|TRBJ2-1|18|TRBV5-4|-
CASGEREGRGLSYNEQFF
TGTGCCAGCGGAGAACGGGAAGGGCGGGGACTCTCCTACAATGAGCAGTTCTTC
>-|TRBJ1-4|15|TRBV7-2|-
CASSRGVVTNEKLFF
TGTGCCAGCAGCCGCGGGGTGGTAACTAATGAAAAACTGTTTTTT
>TRBD1|TRBJ1-2|15|TRBV6-6|-
CASSYPGQGTYGYTF
TGTGCCAGCAGTTACCCGGGACAGGGGACCTATGGCTACACCTTC
>TRBD1|TRBJ2-6|15|TRBV2|-
CASSMTGPGANVLTF
TGTGCCAGCAGTATGACAGGGCCCGGGGCCAACGTCCTGACTTTC
>-|TRBJ2-1|14|TRBV19|once
CASSRQVSYNEQFF
TGTGCCAGTAGTCGGCAGGTCTCCTACAATGAGCAGTTCTTC
>TRBD1|TRBJ2-1|17|TRBV7-2|-
CASSLTATGGARNEQFF
TGTGCCAGCAGCTTAACTGCGACAGGGGGCGCTAGGAATGAGCAGTTCTTC
>TRBD2|TRBJ2-1|16|TRBV9|-
CASSVGTSGGANEQFF
TGTGCCAGCAGCGTAGGGACTAGCGGGGGGGCGAATGAGCAGTTCTTC
>TRBD1|TRBJ1-5|16|TRBV19|few
CASKGGGQEKNGPQHF
TGTGCCAGTAAGGGGGGGGGACAGGAAAAAAATGGGCCCCAGCATTTT
>-|TRBJ2-3|15|TRBV6-6|once
CASSRQGQSTDTQYF
TGTGCCAGCAGCCGCCAGGGACAAAGCACAGATACGCAGTATTTT
>TRBD2|TRBJ2-5|16|TRBV19|once
CASSRGGLAYQETQYF
TGTGCCAGTAGTCGGGGGGGACTAGCGTACCAAGAGACCCAGTACTTC
>TRBD2|TRBJ2-2|18|TRBV5-1|-
CASRPSKVASGNTGELFF
TGCGCCAGCAGGCCGTCCAAAGTGGCTAGCGGAAACACCGGGGAGCTGTTTTTT
>-|TRBJ1-2|15|TRBV2|-
CASSEQVTANYGYTF
TGTGCCAGCAGCGAACAGGTGACAGCTAACTATGGCTACACCTTC
>TRBD1|TRBJ2-1|15|TRBV7-9|once
CASSWGDRGDNEQFF
TGTGCCAGCAGCTGGGGGGACAGGGGAGACAATGAGCAGTTCTTC
>-|TRBJ1-4|13|TRBV7-3|-
CASSLNQGEKLFF
TGTGCCAGCAGCTTAAACCAGGGAGAAAAACTGTTTTTT
>-|TRBJ1-5|14|TRBV6-1|-
CASSEGPINQPQHF
TGTGCCAGCAGTGAAGGGCCGATCAATCAGCCCCAGCATTTT
>-|TRBJ1-5|15|TRBV28|-
CASSFSGNGGQPQHF
TGTGCCAGCAGTTTTTCAGGGAATGGTGGTCAGCCCCAGCATTTT
>TRBD2|TRBJ2-3|15|TRBV6-1|few
CASSEAAGGTDTQYF
TGTGCCAGCAGTGAAGCAGCGGGGGGCACAGATACGCAGTATTTT
>-|TRBJ2-3|15|TRBV30|-
CAWKIGLEPTDTQYF
TGTGCCTGGAAAATTGGGTTGGAGCCCACAGATACGCAGTATTTT
>-|TRBJ2-7|12|TRBV18|-
CASSPAAVEQYF
TGTGCCAGCTCACCAGCGGCAGTCGAGCAGTACTTC
>TRBD2|TRBJ2-3|19|TRBV7-3|-
CASSPTGTSGGRGAHTQYF
TGTGCCAGCAGCCCCACCGGGACTAGCGGGGGTCGGGGGGCGCATACGCAGTATTTT
>TRBD1|TRBJ2-7|15|TRBV5-1|-
CASSLDGTGAYEQYF
TGCGCCAGCAGCTTGGATGGGACAGGGGCATACGAGCAGTACTTC
>TRBD1|TRBJ2-7|14|TRBV6-5|once
CASSADRGSYEQYF
TGTGCCAGCAGTGCGGACAGGGGCTCCTACGAGCAGTACTTC
>TRBD1|TRBJ2-5|14|TRBV5-1|-
CASSKGQGGETQYF
TGCGCCAGCAGCAAGGGACAGGGTGGGGAGACCCAGTACTTC
>TRBD2|TRBJ2-4|16|TRBV4-1|-
CASSEDRGGDINIQYF
TGCGCCAGCAGCGAAGACCGGGGGGGCGATATAAACATTCAGTACTTC